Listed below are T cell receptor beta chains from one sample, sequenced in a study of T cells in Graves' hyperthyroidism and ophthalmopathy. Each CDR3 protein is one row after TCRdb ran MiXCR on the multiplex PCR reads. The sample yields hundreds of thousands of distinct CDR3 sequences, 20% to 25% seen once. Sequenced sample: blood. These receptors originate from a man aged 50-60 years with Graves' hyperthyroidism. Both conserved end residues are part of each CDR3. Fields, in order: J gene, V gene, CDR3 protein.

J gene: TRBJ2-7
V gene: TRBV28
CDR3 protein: CASSTPNGLAGNEQYF

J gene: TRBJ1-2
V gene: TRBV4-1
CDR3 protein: CASSQEASLGYTF

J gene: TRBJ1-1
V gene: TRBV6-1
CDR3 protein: CASSYMGRWNTEAFF

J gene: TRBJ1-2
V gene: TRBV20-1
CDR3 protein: CSASTGIATNYGYTF

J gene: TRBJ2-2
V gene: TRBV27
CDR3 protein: CASSFIATGELFF

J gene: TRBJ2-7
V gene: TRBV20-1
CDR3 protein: CSARDLASANPYEQYF

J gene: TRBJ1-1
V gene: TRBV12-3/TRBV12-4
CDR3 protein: CASSFQVGVSTEAFF

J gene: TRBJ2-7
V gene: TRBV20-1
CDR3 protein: CSARRSSGSSEQYF

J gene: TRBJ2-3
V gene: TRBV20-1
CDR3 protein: CSARDVGAADTQYF

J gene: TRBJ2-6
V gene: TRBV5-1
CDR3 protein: CASSVQVSGANVLTF

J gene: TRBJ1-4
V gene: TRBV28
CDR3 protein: CASSPPGPSEKLFF

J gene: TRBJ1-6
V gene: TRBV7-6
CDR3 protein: CASSSDRTNSPLHF

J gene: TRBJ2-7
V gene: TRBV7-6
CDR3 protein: CASSHGTGFYEQYF

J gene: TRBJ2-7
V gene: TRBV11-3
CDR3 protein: CASSSRQGLSYEQYF

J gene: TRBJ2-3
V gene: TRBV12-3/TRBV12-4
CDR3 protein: CASSSNTGLAGDTQYF

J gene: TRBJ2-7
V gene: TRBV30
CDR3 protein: CAWSAGDTYEQYF

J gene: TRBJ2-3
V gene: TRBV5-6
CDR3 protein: CASSFQGARNTQYF

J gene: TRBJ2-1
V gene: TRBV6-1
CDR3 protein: CASSSHRGRGDGEQFF

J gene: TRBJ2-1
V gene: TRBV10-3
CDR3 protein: CAISESLNEQFF

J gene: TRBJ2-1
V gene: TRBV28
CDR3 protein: CASDTTGLRNEQFF

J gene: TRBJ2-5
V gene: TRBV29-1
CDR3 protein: CSVDVGEETQYF

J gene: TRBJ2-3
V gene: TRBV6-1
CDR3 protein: CASSFRGGRTDTQYF

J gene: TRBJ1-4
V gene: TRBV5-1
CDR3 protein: CASRGRGTEKLFF

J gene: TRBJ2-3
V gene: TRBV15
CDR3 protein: CATSIPGARAADTQYF

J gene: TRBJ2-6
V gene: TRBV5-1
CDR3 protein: CASSSLKVAAAGANVLTF

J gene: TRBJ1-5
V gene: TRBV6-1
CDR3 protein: CASRPGEINQPQHF

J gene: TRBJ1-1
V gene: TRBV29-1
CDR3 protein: CSVGGYRDRGRRNTEAFF

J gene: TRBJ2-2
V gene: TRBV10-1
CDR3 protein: CASSVTGPTGELFF

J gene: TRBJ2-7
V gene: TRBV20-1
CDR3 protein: CSASRAYEQYF

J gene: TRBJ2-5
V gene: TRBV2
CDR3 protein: CASAGETQYF

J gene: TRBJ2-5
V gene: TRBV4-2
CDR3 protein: CASSQTQEETQYF